This note documents a single T cell receptor (beta chain) sequence. The record originates from a study of blood T cell repertoires in COVID-19. At the level of the study: The United States, Italy and Spain were the sources of the acute and convalescent COVID-19 samples. PBMCs, B-cell-depleted T cells, or T cells were the source of the cDNA or gDNA that made up the material.

Germline V gives CDR1 SGHNT, CDR2 YENEEA. V lost 6 bases and J 6 bases, leaving 18 bases between the germline ends. CDR3 length equals 15 residues. Original methodology: Counts of nucleated cells, estimated from reference gene primer amplification, were obtained. Here immunoSEQ multiplex PCR was the method, and the copy in TCRdb shows in-frame clones only, minus some. The V and J calls and clone size are taken from that table; D and trimming were inferred from the DNA. The table lists some 340,000 clones, around four fifths of them singletons. This clonotype was sampled from a man younger than 45 with active or convalescent COVID-19. V gene TRBV11-3 combines with J gene TRBJ1-5, with TRBD1 as a possible D gene (6 bases). Sequencing was performed on peripheral blood. DNA for the CDR3: TGTGCCAGCAGATCACGACAGGCCGCAGGTCAGCCCCAGCATTTT. Translation: CASRSRQAAGQPQHF.